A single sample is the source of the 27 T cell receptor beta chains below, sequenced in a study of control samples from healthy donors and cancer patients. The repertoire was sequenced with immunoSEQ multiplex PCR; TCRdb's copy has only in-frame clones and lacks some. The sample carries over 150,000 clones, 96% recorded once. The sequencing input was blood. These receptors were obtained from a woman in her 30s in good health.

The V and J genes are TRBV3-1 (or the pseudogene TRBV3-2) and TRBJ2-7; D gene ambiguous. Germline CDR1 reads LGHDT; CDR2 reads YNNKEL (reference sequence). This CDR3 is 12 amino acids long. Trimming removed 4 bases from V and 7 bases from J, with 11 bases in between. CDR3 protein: CASSPPAKEQYF. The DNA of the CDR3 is TGTGCCAGCAGCCCCCCGGCCAAAGAGCAGTACTTC.

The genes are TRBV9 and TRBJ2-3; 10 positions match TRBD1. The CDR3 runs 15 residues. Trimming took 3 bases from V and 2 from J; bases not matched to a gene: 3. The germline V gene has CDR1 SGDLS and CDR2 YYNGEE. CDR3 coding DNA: TGTGCCAGCAGCGCCGGACAGGGGGTCACAGATACGCAGTATTTT. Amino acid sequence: CASSAGQGVTDTQYF.

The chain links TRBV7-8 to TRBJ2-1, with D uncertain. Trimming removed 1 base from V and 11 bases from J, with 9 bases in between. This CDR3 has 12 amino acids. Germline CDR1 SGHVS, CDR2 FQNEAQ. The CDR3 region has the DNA TGTGCCAGCAGCTTAGTTGGGGAAAAGCAGTTCTTC. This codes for CASSLVGEKQFF.

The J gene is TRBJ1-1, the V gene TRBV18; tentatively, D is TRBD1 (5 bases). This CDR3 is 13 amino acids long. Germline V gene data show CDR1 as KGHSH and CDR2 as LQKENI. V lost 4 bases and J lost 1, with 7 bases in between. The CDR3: CASSRQTNTEAFF. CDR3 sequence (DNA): TGTGCCAGCTCACGACAGACGAACACTGAAGCTTTCTTT.

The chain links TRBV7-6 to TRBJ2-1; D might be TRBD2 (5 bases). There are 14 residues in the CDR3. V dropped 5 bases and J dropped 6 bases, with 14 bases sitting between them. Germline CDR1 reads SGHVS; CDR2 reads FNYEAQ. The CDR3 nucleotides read TGTGCCAGCAGCCAGCGGATAGGAAGCAATGAGCAGTTCTTC. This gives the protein CASSQRIGSNEQFF.

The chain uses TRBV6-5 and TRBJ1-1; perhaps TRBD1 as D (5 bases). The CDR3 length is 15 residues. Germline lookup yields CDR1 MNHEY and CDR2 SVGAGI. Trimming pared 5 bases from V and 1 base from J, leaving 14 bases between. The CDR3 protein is CASSRGLLSNTEAFF. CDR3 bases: TGTGCCAGCAGTCGGGGCCTCCTATCGAACACTGAAGCTTTCTTT.

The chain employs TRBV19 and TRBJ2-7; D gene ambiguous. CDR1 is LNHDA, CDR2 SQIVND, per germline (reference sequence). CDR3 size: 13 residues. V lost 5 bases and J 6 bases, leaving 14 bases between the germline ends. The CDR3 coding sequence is TGTGCCAGTAGTCCGCTTAGTGGTGGCGAGCAGTACTTC. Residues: CASSPLSGGEQYF.

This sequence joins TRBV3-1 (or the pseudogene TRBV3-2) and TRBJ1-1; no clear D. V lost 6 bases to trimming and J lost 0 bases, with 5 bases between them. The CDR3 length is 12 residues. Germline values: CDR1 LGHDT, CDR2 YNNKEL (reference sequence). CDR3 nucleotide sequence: TGTGCCAGCAGTCGGTTGAACACTGAAGCTTTCTTT. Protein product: CASSRLNTEAFF.

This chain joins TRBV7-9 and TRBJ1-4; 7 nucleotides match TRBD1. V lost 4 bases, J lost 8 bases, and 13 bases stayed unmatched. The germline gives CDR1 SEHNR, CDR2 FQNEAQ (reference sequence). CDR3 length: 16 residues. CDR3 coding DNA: TGTGCCAGCAGCTCAGACAGGGAGGGCACCTGGGAAAAACTGTTTTTT. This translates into CASSSDREGTWEKLFF.

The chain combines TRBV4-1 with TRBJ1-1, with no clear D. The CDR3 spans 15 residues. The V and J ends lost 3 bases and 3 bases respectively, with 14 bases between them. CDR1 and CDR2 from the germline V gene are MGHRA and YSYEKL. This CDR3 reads CASSQAHVRDTEAFF. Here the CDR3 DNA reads TGCGCCAGCAGCCAGGCCCATGTACGAGACACTGAAGCTTTCTTT.

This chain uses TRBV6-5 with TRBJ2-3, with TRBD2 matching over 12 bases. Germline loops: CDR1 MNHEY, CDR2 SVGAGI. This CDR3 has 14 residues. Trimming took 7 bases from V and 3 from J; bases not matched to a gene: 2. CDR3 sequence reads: CASTTSGRTDTQYF. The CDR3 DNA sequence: TGTGCCAGCACTACTAGCGGGAGGACAGATACGCAGTATTTT.

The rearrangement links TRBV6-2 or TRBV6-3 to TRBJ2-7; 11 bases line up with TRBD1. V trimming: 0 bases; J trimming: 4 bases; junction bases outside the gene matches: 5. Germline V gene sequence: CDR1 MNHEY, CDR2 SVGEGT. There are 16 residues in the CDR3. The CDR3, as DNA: TGTGCCAGCAGTTACTCGAGGACAGGGGGCTTTTACGAGCAGTACTTC. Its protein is CASSYSRTGGFYEQYF.

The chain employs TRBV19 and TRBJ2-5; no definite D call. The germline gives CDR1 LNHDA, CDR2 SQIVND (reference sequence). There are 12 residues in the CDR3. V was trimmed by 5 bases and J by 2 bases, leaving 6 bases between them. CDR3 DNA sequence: TGTGCCAGTAGTTCCCGGCAAGAGACCCAGTACTTC. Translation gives CASSSRQETQYF.

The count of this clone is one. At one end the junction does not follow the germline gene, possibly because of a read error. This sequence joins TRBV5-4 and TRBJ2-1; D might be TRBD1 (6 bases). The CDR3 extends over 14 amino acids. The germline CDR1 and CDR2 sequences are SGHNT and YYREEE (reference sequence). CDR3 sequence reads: CASSLPGAANEQFF. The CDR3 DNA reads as TGTGCCAGTAGCTTGCCAGGGGCGGCAAATGAGCAGTTCTTC.

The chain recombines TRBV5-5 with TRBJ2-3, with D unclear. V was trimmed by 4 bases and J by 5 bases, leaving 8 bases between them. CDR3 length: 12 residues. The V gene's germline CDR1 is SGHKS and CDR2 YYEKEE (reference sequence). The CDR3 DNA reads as TGTGCCAGCAGCCTCGTACGAGATACGCAGTATTTT. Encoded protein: CASSLVRDTQYF.

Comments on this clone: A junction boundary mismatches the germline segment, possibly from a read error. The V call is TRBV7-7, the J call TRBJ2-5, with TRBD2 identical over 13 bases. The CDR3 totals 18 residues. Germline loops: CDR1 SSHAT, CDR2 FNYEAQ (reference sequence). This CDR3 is CASSSGTSGIRVGETQYF. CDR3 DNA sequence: TGTGCTAGCAGCTCTGGGACTAGCGGGATAAGGGTCGGGGAGACCCAGTACTTC. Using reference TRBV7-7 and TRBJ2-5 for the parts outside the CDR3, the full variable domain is GAGVSQSPRYKVTKRGQDVTLRCDPISSHATLYWYQQALGQGPEFLTYFNYEAQPDKSGLPSDRFSAERPEGSISTLTIQRTEQRDSAMYRCASSSGTSGIRVGETQYFGPGTRLLVL.

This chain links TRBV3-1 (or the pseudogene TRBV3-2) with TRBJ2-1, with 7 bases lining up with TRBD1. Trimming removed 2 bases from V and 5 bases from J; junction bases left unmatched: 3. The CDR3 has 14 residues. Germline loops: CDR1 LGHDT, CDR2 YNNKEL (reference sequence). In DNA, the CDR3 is TGTGCCAGCAGCCAACTAACAGGGGACAATGAGCAGTTCTTC. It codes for CASSQLTGDNEQFF.

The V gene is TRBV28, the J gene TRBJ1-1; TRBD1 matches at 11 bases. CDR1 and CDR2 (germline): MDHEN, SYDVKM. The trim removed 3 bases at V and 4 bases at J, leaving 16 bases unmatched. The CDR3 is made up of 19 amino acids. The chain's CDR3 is CASSFSSRDRGYVRTEAFF. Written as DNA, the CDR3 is TGTGCCAGCAGTTTTAGTAGTCGGGACAGGGGGTATGTTCGCACTGAAGCTTTCTTT.

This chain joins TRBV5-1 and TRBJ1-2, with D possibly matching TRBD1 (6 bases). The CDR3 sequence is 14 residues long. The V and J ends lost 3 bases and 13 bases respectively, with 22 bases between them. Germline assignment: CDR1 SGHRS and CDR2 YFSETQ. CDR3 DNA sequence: TGCGCCAGCAGCTCGACGGCCGGACAGTCTCGGTTCACCTTC. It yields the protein CASSSTAGQSRFTF. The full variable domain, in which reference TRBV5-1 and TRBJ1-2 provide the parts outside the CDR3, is KAGVTQTPRYLIKTRGQQVTLSCSPISGHRSVSWYQQTPGQGLQFLFEYFSETQRNKGNFPGRFSGRQFSNSRSEMNVSTLELGDSALYLCASSSTAGQSRFTFGSGTRLTVV.

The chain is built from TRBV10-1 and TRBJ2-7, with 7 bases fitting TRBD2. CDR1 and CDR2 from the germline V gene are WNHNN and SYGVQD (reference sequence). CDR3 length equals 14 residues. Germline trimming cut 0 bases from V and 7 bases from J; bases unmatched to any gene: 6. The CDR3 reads CASSESPGGAEQYF. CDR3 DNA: TGCGCCAGCAGTGAGTCACCGGGAGGCGCTGAGCAGTACTTC.

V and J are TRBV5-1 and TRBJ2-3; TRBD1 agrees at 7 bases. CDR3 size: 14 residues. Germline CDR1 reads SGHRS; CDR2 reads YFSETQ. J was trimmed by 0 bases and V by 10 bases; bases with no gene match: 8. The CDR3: CASGPGQSTDTQYF. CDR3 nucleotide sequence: TGCGCCTCGGGACCGGGACAGAGCACAGATACGCAGTATTTT.

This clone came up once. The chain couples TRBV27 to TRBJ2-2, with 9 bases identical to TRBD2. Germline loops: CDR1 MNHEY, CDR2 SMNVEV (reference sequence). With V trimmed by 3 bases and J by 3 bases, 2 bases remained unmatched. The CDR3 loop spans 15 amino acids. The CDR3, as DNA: TGTGCCAGCAGTTTGAGCGGGAGGTACACCGGGGAGCTGTTTTTT. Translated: CASSLSGRYTGELFF.

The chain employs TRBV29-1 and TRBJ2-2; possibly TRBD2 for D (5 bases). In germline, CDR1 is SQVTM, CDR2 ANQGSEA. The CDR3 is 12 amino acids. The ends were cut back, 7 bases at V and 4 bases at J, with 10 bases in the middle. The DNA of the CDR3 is TGCAGCGCCGGACTTGTCACCGGGGAGCTGTTTTTT. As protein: CSAGLVTGELFF.

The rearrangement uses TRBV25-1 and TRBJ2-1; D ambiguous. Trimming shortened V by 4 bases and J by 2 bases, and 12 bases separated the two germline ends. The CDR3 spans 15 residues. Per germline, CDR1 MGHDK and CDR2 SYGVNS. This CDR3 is CASSVELWTYNEQFF. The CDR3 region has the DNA TGTGCCAGCAGTGTGGAACTATGGACCTACAATGAGCAGTTCTTC.

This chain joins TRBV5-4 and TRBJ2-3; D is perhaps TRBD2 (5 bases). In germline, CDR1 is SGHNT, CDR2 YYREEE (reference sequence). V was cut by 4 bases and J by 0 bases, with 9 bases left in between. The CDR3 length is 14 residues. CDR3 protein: CASSVLGSTDTQYF. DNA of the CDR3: TGTGCCAGCAGCGTACTAGGGAGCACAGATACGCAGTATTTT.

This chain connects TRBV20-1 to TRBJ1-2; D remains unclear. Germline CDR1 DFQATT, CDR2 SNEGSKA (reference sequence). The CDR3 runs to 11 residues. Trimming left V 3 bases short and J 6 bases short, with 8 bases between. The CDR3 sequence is CSASGRDGYTF. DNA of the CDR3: TGCAGTGCTAGCGGGCGGGATGGCTACACCTTC.

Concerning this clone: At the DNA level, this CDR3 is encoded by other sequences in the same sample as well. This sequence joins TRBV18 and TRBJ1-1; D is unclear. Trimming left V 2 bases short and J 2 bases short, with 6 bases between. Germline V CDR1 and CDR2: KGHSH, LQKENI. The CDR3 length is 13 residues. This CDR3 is CASSPGRNTEAFF. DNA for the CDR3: TGTGCCAGCTCACCAGGCAGAAACACTGAAGCTTTCTTT. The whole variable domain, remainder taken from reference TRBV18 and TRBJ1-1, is NAGVMQNPRHLVRRRGQEARLRCSPMKGHSHVYWYRQLPEEGLKFMVYLQKENIIDESGMPKERFSAEFPKEGPSILRIQQVVRGDSAAYFCASSPGRNTEAFFGQGTRLTVV.